Sequencing of this TCR beta chain was carried out in a study of T-cell memory formation after mild COVID-19. Study-wide points: Memory sampled before infection contained some responding clones, suggesting cross-reactive memory joined. Second-wave clones with a day 37 peak had unconfirmed SARS-CoV-2 specificity. Clones that contracted from day 15 to 85 were balanced CD4/CD8, while later expanders leaned CD4+.

Each CDR3 protein is one row after TCRdb ran MiXCR on the 5' RACE reads. Of about 270,000 distinct CDR3 sequences in the sample, more than 15% are singletons; the top ten hold more than 20%. There are a few counts of this clonotype. The antigen remains unidentified. The CDR3 has 16 amino acids. Trimming removed 8 bases at V and 0 bases at J, with 16 bases between. From germline, CDR1 is SEHNR and CDR2 FQNEAQ (reference sequence). The sequencing sample was made of PBMCs or a T cell subset sorted from them (not recorded which). This TCR derives from a man between 18 and 35 years old who had mild COVID-19 (a few samples of this study predate the infection). Cell type and time point are not known. The rearrangement uses TRBV7-9 and TRBJ2-2, with a weak D call TRBD2 (5 bases). The CDR3 coding sequence is TGTGCCAGCGCGGGCCGCACGAGCGCGAACACCGGGGAGCTGTTTTTT. Amino acids: CASAGRTSANTGELFF.